Below, 21 T cell receptor beta chains from the same sample are listed, as sequenced in a study of identifying expanded T cells in peripheral blood. TCRdb keeps only in-frame clones here, not all; method: immunoSEQ multiplex PCR. The repertoire holds 100,000 or so clones, with around nine tenths as singletons. Sequenced: blood. The source is a person between 18 and 69 years old in good health.

The chain employs TRBV28 and TRBJ1-2; D might be TRBD1 (6 bases). The CDR3 has 11 amino acids. The germline CDR1 and CDR2 sequences are MDHEN and SYDVKM. V was cut by 6 bases and J by 8 bases, with 10 bases left in between. The CDR3 here is CASRLGQGYTF. DNA for the CDR3: TGTGCCAGCAGACTCGGACAGGGCTACACCTTC.

The chain is built from TRBV15 and TRBJ2-2, with 8 bases identical to TRBD2. The trim removed 0 bases at V and 4 bases at J, leaving 7 bases unmatched. The germline V gene has CDR1 LNHNV and CDR2 YYDKDF (reference sequence). CDR3 length: 17 residues. DNA of the CDR3: TGTGCCACCAGCAGAGATCAGGGAGCGGGGGTCACCGGGGAGCTGTTTTTT. Translated: CATSRDQGAGVTGELFF.

The chain couples TRBV4-3 to TRBJ2-2; D is undetermined. The germline V and J ends were trimmed by 4 bases and 5 bases, with 5 bases remaining between them. This CDR3 is 12 amino acids long. The germline V gene has CDR1 LGHNA and CDR2 YSLEER. CDR3 protein: CASSPLTGELFF. The CDR3 region has the DNA TGCGCCAGCAGCCCCCTGACCGGGGAGCTGTTTTTT.

The rearrangement joins TRBV25-1 to TRBJ2-3, with 9 bases aligning to TRBD2. Germline V CDR1 and CDR2: MGHDK, SYGVNS. CDR3 length: 14 amino acids. J was trimmed by 7 bases and V by 3 bases; bases with no gene match: 5. DNA for the CDR3: TGTGCCAGCAGTGATTCGCTAGCGGGGAATACGCAGTATTTT. Encoded protein: CASSDSLAGNTQYF.

The V call is TRBV19, the J call TRBJ2-1, with no clear D. V was trimmed by 4 bases and J by 3 bases, leaving 7 bases between them. The germline gives CDR1 LNHDA, CDR2 SQIVND (reference sequence). This CDR3 comprises 13 residues. The CDR3 sequence is CASSTLYYNEQFF. The CDR3 nucleotides read TGTGCCAGTAGTACGCTATACTACAATGAGCAGTTCTTC.

The chain links TRBV7-8 to TRBJ2-5; possibly TRBD1 or TRBD2 for D (5 bases each). V lost 8 bases and J lost 2, with 9 bases in between. The CDR3 has 12 amino acids. Germline V gene sequence: CDR1 SGHVS, CDR2 FQNEAQ. The CDR3 nucleotides read TGTGCCAGCGGGACCCTTCAAGAGACCCAGTACTTC. It codes for CASGTLQETQYF.

V usage is TRBV2 and J usage is TRBJ1-2, with D perhaps TRBD1 (5 bases). The V gene lost 6 bases and the J gene lost 2 bases, with 10 bases spanning the gap. The CDR3 totals 13 residues. Germline values: CDR1 SNHLY, CDR2 FYNNEI. The CDR3 DNA is TGTGCCAGCAGACCGGACACCAACTATGGCTACACCTTC. It specifies CASRPDTNYGYTF. Looking up the rest from reference TRBV2 and TRBJ1-2 gives the full variable domain: EPEVTQTPSHQVTQMGQEVILRCVPISNHLYFYWYRQILGQKVEFLVSFYNNEISEKSEIFDDQFSVERPDGSNFTLKIRSTKLEDSAMYFCASRPDTNYGYTFGSGTRLTVV.

The V call is TRBV4-2, the J call TRBJ1-1; TRBD1 is a possible D gene (5 bases). Trimming stripped 0 bases from V and 6 bases from J, with 11 bases between. The CDR3 spans 14 residues. Per the germline V gene, CDR1 is LGHNA and CDR2 is YNFKEQ. CDR3 DNA sequence: TGTGCCAGCAGCCAAGAGGGGCAGGGCGCTGAAGCTTTCTTT. This gives the protein CASSQEGQGAEAFF.

This clone was seen just once. The chain is built from TRBV13 and TRBJ1-2; no reliable D call. Trimming shortened V by 3 bases and J by 8 bases, and 10 bases separated the two germline ends. CDR3 size: 12 residues. Germline V gene sequence: CDR1 PRHDT, CDR2 FYEKMQ (reference sequence). This chain's CDR3 is CASSFMMRGYTF. The CDR3 nucleotides are TGTGCCAGCAGCTTTATGATGAGAGGCTACACCTTC.

This clone was detected once. The chain links TRBV10-3 to TRBJ2-3; 10 bases fit TRBD2. Trimming at V came to 3 bases and at J to 5 bases, leaving 5 bases not matched to a gene. Germline-derived CDR1 and CDR2 are ENHRY and SYGVKD. The length of the CDR3 is 15 residues. CDR3 nucleotides: TGTGCCATCAGTGACGGGACTAGCGCTGGAGATACGCAGTATTTT. Protein: CAISDGTSAGDTQYF.

This clone appeared once. The genes are TRBV27 and TRBJ2-1; perhaps TRBD2 as D (5 bases). CDR1 MNHEY and CDR2 SMNVEV come from the germline V gene (reference sequence). The V end was cut by 2 bases, the J end by 5 bases, with 13 bases between. The CDR3 has 15 residues. CDR3 in amino acids: CASSLIASLHNEQFF. CDR3 bases: TGTGCCAGCAGTTTAATCGCTAGCCTACACAATGAGCAGTTCTTC.

V is TRBV5-1 and J is TRBJ2-3, with D tentatively TRBD1 (6 bases). The CDR3 covers 18 residues. V was shortened by 2 bases and J by 2 bases, with 21 bases between the two germline ends. Per the germline V gene, CDR1 is SGHRS and CDR2 is YFSETQ. CDR3 in DNA: TGCGCCAGCAGCTTATATGGGACAACCGTCGAAATCACAGATACGCAGTATTTT. It specifies CASSLYGTTVEITDTQYF.

The table lists this clone with a count of one. The chain joins TRBV9 to TRBJ2-1; 9 bases line up with TRBD2. J gave up 10 bases and V 4 bases, and 6 bases lay outside the gene matches. CDR1 is SGDLS, CDR2 YYNGEE, per germline. The CDR3 runs to 13 residues. The CDR3 nucleotides read TGTGCCAGCAGCTATTCCGGACTAGCGGAGCAGTTCTTC. This sequence encodes CASSYSGLAEQFF.

The rearrangement joins TRBV19 to TRBJ2-5, with TRBD2 matching over 11 bases. The CDR3 loop spans 15 amino acids. Per germline, CDR1 LNHDA and CDR2 SQIVND (reference sequence). The trim removed 3 bases at V and 6 bases at J, leaving 6 bases unmatched. The CDR3 coding sequence is TGTGCCAGTAGTATGGATAGCGGGGGGGCAAAGACCCAGTACTTC. It codes for CASSMDSGGAKTQYF.

On this clone: The same CDR3 can be traced to other DNA sequences in this sample. V and J are TRBV6-5 and TRBJ2-7; either TRBD1 or TRBD2 may fit D (5 bases each). Trimming cost V 2 bases and J 0 bases, with 8 bases left between them. This CDR3 has 14 residues. CDR1 MNHEY and CDR2 SVGAGI come from the germline V gene. CDR3 loop: CASSYVRGSYEQYF. The CDR3 bases are TGTGCCAGCAGTTACGTGAGGGGCTCCTACGAGCAGTACTTC.

The chain employs TRBV6-5 and TRBJ1-6; D remains ambiguous. With 5 bases removed from V and 7 bases from J, the gap between germline ends came to 9 bases. The CDR3 extends over 13 amino acids. Germline V lookup: CDR1 MNHEY, CDR2 SVGAGI. The chain's CDR3 is CASSELGNSPLHF. The CDR3 DNA sequence: TGTGCCAGCAGTGAACTTGGAAATTCACCCCTCCACTTT.

The chain employs TRBV28 and TRBJ2-1; the D is unclear. This CDR3 spans 16 amino acids. Germline-derived CDR1 and CDR2 are MDHEN and SYDVKM. Trimming took off 1 base at V and 5 bases at J, with 15 bases between the two ends. This CDR3 is CASSLSRTWSDNEQFF. The CDR3 region has the DNA TGTGCCAGCAGTTTATCACGGACCTGGTCGGACAATGAGCAGTTCTTC.

The chain uses TRBV5-6 and TRBJ2-6; 8 bases agree with TRBD1. Trimming at V came to 4 bases and at J to 0 bases, leaving 6 bases not matched to a gene. This CDR3 has 17 amino acids. CDR1 is SGHDT, CDR2 YYEEEE, per germline. CDR3 nucleotides: TGTGCCAGCAGCGCGGGACAGGCATTCTCTGGGGCCAACGTCCTGACTTTC. Its protein product is CASSAGQAFSGANVLTF.

In nucleotides, the CDR3 is TGTGCCAGCAGCTATTGGGGGGTGCAGGTTAACACTGAAGCTTTCTTT. The encoded protein is CASSYWGVQVNTEAFF. The chain combines TRBV5-6 with TRBJ1-1; D is perhaps TRBD1 (5 bases). This CDR3 comprises 16 residues. The V end lost 3 bases, the J end lost 2 bases, and 17 bases lay between the germline ends. From germline, CDR1 is SGHDT and CDR2 YYEEEE.

The genes are TRBV5-5 and TRBJ1-1; D unclear. CDR3 size: 13 residues. With 0 bases removed from V and 0 bases from J, the gap between germline ends came to 3 bases. Germline loops: CDR1 SGHKS, CDR2 YYEKEE (reference sequence). The DNA for the CDR3 is TGTGCCAGCAGCTTGGTAATGAACACTGAAGCTTTCTTT. Amino acid sequence: CASSLVMNTEAFF.

The gene calls are TRBV4-3 and TRBJ1-2; D perhaps matches TRBD1 (6 bases). Germline CDR1 reads LGHNA; CDR2 reads YSLEER. The CDR3 length is 17 residues. Trimming stripped 2 bases from V and 0 bases from J, with 16 bases between. CDR3 nucleotides: TGCGCCAGCAGCCAATTAACAGGGTCCCCTACTAACTATGGCTACACCTTC. Amino acids: CASSQLTGSPTNYGYTF.